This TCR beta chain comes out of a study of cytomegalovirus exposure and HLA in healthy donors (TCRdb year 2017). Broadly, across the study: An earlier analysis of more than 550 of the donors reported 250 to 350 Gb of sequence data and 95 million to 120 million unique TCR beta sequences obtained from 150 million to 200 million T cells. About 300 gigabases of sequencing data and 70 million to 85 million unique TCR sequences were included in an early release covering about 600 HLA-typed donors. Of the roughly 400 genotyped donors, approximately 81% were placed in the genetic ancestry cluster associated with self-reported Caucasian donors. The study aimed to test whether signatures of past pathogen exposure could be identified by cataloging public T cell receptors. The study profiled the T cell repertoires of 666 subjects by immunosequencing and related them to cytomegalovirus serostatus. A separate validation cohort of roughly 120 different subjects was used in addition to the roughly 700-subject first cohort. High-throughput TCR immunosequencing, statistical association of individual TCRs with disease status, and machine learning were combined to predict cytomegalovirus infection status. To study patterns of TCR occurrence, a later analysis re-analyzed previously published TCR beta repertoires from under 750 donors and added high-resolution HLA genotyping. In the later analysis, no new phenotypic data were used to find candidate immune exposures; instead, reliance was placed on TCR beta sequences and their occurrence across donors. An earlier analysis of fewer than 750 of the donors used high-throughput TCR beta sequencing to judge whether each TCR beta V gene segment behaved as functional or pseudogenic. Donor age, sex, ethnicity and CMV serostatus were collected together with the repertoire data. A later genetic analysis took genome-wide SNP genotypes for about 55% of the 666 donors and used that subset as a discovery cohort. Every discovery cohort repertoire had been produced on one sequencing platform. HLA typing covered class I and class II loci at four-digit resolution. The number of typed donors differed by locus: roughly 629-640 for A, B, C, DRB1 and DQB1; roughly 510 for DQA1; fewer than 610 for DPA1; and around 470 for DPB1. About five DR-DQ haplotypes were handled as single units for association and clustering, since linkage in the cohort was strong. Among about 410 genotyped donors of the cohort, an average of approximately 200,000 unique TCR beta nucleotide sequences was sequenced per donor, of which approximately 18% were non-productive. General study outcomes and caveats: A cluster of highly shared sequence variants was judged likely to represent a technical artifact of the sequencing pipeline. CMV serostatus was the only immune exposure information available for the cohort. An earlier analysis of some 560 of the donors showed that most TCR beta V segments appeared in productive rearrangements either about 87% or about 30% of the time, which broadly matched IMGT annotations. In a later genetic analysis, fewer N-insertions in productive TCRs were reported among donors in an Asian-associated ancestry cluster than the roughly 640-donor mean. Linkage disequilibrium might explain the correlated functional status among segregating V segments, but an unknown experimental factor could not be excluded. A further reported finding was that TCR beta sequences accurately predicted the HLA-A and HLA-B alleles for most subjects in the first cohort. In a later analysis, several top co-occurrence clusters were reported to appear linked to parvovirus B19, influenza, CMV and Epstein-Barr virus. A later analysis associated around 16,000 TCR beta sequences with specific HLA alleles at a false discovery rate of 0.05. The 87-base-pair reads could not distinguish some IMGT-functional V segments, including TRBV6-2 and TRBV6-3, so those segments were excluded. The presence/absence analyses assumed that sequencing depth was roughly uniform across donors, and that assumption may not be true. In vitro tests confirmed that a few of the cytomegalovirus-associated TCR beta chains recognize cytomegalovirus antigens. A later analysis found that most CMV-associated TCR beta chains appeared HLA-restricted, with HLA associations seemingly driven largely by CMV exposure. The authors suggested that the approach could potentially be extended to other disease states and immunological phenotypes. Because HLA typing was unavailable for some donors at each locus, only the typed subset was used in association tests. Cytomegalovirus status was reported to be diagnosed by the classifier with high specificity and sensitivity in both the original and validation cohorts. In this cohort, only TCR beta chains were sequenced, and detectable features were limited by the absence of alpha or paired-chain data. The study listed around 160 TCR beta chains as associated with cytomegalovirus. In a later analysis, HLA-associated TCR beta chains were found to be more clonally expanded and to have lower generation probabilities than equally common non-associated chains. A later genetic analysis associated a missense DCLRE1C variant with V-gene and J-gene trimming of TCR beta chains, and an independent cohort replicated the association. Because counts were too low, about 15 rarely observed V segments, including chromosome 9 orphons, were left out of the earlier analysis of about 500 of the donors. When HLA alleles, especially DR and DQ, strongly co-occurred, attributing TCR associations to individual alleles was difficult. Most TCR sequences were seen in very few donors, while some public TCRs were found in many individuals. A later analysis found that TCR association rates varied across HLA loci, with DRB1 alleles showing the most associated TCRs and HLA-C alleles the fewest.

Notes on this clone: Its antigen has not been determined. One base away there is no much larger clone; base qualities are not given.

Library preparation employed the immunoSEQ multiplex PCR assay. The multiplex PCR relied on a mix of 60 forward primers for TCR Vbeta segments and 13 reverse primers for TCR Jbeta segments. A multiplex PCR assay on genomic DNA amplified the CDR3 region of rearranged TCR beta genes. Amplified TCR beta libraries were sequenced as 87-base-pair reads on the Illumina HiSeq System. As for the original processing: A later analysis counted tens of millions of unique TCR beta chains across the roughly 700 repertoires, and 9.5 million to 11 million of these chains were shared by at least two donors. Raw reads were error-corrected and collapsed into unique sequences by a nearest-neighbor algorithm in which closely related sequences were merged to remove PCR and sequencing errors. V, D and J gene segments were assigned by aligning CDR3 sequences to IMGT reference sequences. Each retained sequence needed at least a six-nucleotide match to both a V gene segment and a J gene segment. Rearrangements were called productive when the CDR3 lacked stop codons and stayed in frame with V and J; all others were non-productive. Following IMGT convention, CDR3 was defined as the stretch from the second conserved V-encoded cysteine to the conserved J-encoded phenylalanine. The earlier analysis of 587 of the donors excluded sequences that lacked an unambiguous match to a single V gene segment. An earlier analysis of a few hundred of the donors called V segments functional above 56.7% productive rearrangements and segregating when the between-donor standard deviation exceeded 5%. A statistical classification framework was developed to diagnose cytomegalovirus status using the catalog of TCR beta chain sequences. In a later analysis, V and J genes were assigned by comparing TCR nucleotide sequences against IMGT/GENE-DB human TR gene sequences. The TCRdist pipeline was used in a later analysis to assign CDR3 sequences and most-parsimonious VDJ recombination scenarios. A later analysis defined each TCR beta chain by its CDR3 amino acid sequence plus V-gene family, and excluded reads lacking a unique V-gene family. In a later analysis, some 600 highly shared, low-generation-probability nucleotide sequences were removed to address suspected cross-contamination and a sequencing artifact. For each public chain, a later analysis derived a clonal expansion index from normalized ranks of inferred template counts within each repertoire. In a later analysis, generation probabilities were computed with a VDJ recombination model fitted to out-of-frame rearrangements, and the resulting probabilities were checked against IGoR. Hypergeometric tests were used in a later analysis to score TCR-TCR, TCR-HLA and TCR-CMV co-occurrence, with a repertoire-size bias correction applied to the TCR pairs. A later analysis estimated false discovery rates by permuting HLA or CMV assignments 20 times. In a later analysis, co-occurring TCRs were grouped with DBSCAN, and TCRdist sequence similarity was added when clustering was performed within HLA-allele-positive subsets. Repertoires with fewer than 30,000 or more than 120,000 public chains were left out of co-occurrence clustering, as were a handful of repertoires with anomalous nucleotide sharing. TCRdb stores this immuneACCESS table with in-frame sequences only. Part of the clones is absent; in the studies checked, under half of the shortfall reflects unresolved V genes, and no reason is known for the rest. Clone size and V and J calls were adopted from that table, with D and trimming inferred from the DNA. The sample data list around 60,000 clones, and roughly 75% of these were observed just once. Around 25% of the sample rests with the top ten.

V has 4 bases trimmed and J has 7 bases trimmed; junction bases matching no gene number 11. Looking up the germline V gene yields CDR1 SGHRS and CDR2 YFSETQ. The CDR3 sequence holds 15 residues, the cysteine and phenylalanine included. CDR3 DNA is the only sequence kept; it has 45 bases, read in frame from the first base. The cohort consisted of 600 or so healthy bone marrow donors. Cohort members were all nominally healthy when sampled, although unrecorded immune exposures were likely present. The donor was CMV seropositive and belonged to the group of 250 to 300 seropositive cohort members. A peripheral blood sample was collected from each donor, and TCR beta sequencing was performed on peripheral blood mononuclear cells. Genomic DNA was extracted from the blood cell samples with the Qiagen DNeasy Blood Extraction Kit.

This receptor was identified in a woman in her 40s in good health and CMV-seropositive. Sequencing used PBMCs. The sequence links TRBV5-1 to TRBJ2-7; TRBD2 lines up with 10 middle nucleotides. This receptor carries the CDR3 CASSQLSGGATEQYF. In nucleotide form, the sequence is TGCGCCAGCAGCCAACTCAGCGGGGGGGCGACAGAGCAGTACTTC.